These T cell receptor beta chains were read from a single sample in a study of early T cells in non-severe SARS-CoV-2 infection. TCRdb fed the 5' RACE reads into MiXCR, producing one record per CDR3 protein. The profile shows 81,000 or so distinct CDR3 sequences, about an eighth of them singletons. The sample was whole blood. These receptors came from an adult who was a healthcare worker with PCR-confirmed SARS-CoV-2 infection or an uninfected control (not recorded which). Each CDR3 is given with its conserved first and last residue. A D gene is named only where the DNA matches it firmly. Expanded clones are given a class, and other clones once, few, many or no size at all.

>TRBJ2-3|many|-|TRBV12-3/TRBV12-4
CASTTGSVTDTQYF
TGTGCCTCGACGACCGGGAGTGTCACAGATACGCAGTATTTT
>TRBJ2-2|many|-|TRBV21-1
CASISGSDTGELFF
TGTGCCAGCATCAGCGGGAGTGACACCGGGGAGCTGTTTTTT
>TRBJ2-7|-|-|TRBV29-1
CSLISRWDSNLEQYF
TGCAGCTTGATTTCGCGATGGGACTCTAATCTCGAGCAGTACTTC
>TRBJ1-4|few|-|TRBV29-1
CSTRRGTNEKLFF
TGCAGCACAAGGAGGGGAACTAATGAAAAACTGTTTTTT
>TRBJ2-2|-|TRBD2|TRBV7-8
CASSSGNTNTGELFF
TGTGCCAGCAGTAGCGGGAACACGAACACCGGGGAGCTGTTTTTT
>TRBJ1-1|many|-|TRBV30
CAWTRGRSDTEAFF
TGTGCCTGGACGAGAGGACGGTCTGACACTGAAGCTTTCTTT
>TRBJ2-3|many|-|TRBV12-3/TRBV12-4
CASRGTEGSDTQYF
TGTGCCAGCAGAGGGACGGAGGGCTCAGATACGCAGTATTTT
>TRBJ2-4|-|TRBD1|TRBV18
CASSPPKKGGGDIQYF
TGTGCCAGCTCACCACCGAAAAAAGGGGGCGGTGACATTCAGTACTTC
>TRBJ2-3|few|-|TRBV6-2/TRBV6-3
CASSHRAASITDTQYF
TGTGCCAGCAGCCACCGGGCTGCTTCTATCACAGATACGCAGTATTTT
>TRBJ1-2|-|-|TRBV7-2
CASSPQTNGYTF
TGTGCCAGCAGCCCTCAGACAAATGGCTACACCTTC
>TRBJ1-1|few|-|TRBV30
CAWSRGGTTEAFF
TGTGCCTGGAGTCGCGGGGGGACCACTGAAGCTTTCTTT
>TRBJ2-7|many|TRBD1|TRBV5-1
CASSRVGTGYYEQYF
TGCGCCAGCAGCCGTGTTGGGACAGGCTACTACGAGCAGTACTTC
>TRBJ2-6|many|-|TRBV6-2/TRBV6-3
CASSSDLSGANVLTF
TGTGCCAGCAGTTCTGACCTTTCCGGGGCCAACGTCCTGACTTTC
>TRBJ2-7|-|-|TRBV12-3/TRBV12-4
CASSSPHEQYF
TGTGCCAGCAGTTCCCCCCACGAGCAGTACTTC